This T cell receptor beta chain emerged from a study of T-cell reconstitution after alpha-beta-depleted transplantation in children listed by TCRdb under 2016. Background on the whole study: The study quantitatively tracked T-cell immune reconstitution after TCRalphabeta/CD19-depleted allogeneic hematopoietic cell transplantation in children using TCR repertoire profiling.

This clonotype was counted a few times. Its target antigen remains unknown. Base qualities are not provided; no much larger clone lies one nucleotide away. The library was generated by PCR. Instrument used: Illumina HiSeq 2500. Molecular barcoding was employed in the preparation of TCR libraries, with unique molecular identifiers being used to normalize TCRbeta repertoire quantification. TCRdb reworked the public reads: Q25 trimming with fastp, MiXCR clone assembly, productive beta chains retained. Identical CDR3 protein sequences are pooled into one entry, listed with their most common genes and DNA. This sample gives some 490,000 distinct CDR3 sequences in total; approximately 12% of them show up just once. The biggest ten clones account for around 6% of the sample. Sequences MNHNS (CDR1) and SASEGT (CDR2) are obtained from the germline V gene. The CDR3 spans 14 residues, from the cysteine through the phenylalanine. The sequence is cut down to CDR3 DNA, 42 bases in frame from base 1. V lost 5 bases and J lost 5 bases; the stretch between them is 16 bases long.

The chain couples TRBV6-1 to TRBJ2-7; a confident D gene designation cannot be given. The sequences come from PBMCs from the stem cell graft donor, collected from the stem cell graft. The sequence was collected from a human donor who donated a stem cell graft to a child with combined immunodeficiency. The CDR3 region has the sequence CASSRREGVHEQYF. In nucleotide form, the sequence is TGTGCCAGCAGTCGTAGGGAAGGAGTTCACGAGCAGTACTTC.